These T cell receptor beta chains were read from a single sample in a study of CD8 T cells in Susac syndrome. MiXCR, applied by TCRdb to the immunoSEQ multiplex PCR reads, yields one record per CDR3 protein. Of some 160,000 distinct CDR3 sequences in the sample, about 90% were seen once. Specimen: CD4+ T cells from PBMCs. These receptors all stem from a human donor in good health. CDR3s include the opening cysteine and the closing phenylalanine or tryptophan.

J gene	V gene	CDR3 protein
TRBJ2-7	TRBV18	CASSPSGTGTSYEQYF
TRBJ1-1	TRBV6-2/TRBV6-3	CASSFNRATNTEAFF
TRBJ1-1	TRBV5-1	CASSFGPGMTEAFF
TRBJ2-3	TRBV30	CAWSVRGGPDTQYF
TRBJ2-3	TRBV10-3	CAISESRADLGTDTQYF
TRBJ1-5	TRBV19	CASSIVRNSNQPQHF
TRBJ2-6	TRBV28	CASSSPHRVGANVLTF
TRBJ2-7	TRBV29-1	CSVGRGAGRYF
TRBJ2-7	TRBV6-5	CAVGTPREYEQYF
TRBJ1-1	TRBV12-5	CASGLQGGGGEAFF
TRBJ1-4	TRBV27	CATSRGSFNEKLFF
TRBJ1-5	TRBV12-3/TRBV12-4	CASSSGRSLNQPQHF
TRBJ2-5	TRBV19	CASSIVSQGAPWETQYF
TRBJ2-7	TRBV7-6	CASSPMTNSPSKYF
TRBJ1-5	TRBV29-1	CSVEGAFEGNQPQHF
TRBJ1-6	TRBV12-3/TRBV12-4	CASSFAVSPLHF
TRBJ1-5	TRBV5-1	CASSLGGQQPQHF
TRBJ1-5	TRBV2	CASSFWSNQPQHF
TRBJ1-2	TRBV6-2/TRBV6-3	CASSPGSHYGYTF
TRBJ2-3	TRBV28	CASSRREATDTQYF
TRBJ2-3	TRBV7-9	CASSFRTGTDTQYF
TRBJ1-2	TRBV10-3	CAISGARDRENYGYTF
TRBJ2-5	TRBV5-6	CASSAPGDEETQYF
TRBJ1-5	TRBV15	CATSRDQVYSNQPQHF
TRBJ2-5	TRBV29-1	CSYRGRETQYF
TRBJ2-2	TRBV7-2	CASSLGSTEGTGELFF
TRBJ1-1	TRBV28	CASSNPENTEAFF
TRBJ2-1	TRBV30	CACLAGGVTEQFF
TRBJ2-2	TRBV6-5	CASSYSGRGRRTGELFF
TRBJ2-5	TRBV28	CASSLAASGTETQYF
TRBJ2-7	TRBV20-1	CSVVPGQGTYEQYF
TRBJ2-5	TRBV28	CASSTGNRFQETQYF
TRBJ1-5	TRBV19	CASSEGGYGNQPQHF
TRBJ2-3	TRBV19	CASRNLRVTDTQYF
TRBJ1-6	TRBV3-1	CASRVGVAGYNSPLHF
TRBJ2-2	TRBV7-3	CASSIGKVAGAGELFF
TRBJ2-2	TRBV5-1	CASSLGTNTGELFF
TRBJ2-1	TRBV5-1	CASSLAGTSGRWAYNEQFF
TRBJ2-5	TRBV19	CASSQPGRIQETQYF
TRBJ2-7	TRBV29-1	CSAGTAYEQYF